The T cell receptor beta chain described here comes from a study of T cell responses to AZD1222 COVID-19 vaccine. The V gene's germline CDR1 is MNHEY and CDR2 SVGAGI. Trimming shortened V by 7 bases and J by 1 base, and 14 bases separated the two germline ends. The CDR3 length is 14 residues. Only one count was recorded for this clone. Its target is not known. General study results and limits: Among the donors, most were white British and more were female, and clonal diversity was possibly underestimated.

Method: immunoSEQ multiplex PCR; TCRdb's copy keeps in-frame clones and lacks some. Among some 100,000 clones, around nine tenths were seen once, and the ten largest hold roughly 3.1%. This sample comprised peripheral blood, obtained 28 days after the second AZD1222 dose. The chain employs TRBV6-5 and TRBJ2-7; D ambiguous. This clonotype originated in an adult who received the AZD1222 COVID-19 vaccine. The CDR3 nucleotides are TGTGCCAGCACTCCCTGGGCCTCATCCTACGAGCAGTACTTC. Its translation: CASTPWASSYEQYF.